The clone carrying this TCR beta chain occurred a few times. The antigen remains unidentified. One junction end disagrees with the germline gene, perhaps due to a read error. 5'RACE with 10-nucleotide random UMIs generated the cDNA. MiXCR was run by TCRdb on the 5' RACE reads, yielding one entry per CDR3 protein. There are around 130,000 distinct CDR3 sequences in the sample; roughly 3.2% occur only once, and around 1.2% lies in the top ten. The data are from a study of neurological immune-mediated disorders. Study-wide results and limits: A possible signature was seen in one related-CDR3 cluster, into which phylogenetic grouping placed the repertoires of 18 of 34 multiple sclerosis patients. The greatest TCR clonal expansion occurred in HTLV-1-associated myelopathy and the least in multiple sclerosis, which fell below healthy controls.

Germline CDR1 reads SEHNR; CDR2 reads FQNEAQ (reference sequence). The length of the CDR3 is 15 residues. This chain links TRBV7-9 with TRBJ1-5; possibly TRBD1 for D (6 bases). The clonotype was recovered from a woman in her twenties or thirties with multiple sclerosis. The sample comprised PBMCs. In DNA, the CDR3 is TGTGCCAGCAGCTTAGCTGAGGGGGGGCTTAAGACCCAGAATTTT. This sequence encodes CASSLAEGGLKTQNF.